A single TCR beta chain is shown here with its context. Its antigen remains unknown. PCR employed 60 Vbeta and 13 Jbeta primers. Clones were read by immunoSEQ multiplex PCR, and TCRdb kept only the in-frame ones, dropping some. The data show some 190,000 clones, less than 80% seen once. The data derive from a study of cytomegalovirus exposure and HLA in healthy donors. From germline, CDR1 is LNHNV and CDR2 YYDKDF (reference sequence). The CDR3 extends over 14 amino acids. The V and J ends lost 5 bases and 3 bases respectively, with 11 bases between them. The study's findings and limits: There was a cluster of highly shared sequence variants that was likely a sequencing artifact. When the data were analyzed later, several of the most significant clusters appeared to be linked to common viral pathogens.

The chain has TRBV15 and TRBJ1-5; TRBD1 might be the D (6 bases). The sequence derives from a man aged 18 to 29 in good health and CMV-seronegative. Sequencing input: PBMCs. CDR3 DNA: TGTGCCACCAGCTCCCGGGACAACAATCAGCCCCAGCATTTT. Protein sequence: CATSSRDNNQPQHF.